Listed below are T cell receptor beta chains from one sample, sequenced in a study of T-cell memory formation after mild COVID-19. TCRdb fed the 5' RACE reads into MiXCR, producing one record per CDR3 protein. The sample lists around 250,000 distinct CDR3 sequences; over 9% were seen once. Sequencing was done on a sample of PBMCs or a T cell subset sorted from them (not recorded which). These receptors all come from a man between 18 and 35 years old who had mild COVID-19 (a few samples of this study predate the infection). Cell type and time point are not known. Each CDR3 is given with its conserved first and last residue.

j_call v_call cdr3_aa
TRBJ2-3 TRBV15 CATSREKGQGAYTQYF
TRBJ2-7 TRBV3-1 CASSATGSYEQYF
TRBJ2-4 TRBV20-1 CSAKLAKGKNIQYF
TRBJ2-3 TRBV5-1 CASSLFGLLDTQYF
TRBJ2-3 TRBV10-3 CAISEPSGGVTDTQYF
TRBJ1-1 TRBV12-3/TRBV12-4 CASSLRRGAFF
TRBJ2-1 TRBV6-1 CASSARNEQFF
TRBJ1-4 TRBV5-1 CASSLARGAEEKLFF
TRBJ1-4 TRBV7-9 CASSSLMAGLFF
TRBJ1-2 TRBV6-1 CASSRDRVNYGYTF
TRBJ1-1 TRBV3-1 CASRPQGGTEAFF
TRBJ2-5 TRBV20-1 CSALGGETQYF
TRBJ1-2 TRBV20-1 CSAPGQGALYYGYTF
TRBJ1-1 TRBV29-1 CSVSGTGVLNTEAFF
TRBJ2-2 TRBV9 CASSVGQVGTGELFF
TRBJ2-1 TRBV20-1 CSAPLGGEQFF
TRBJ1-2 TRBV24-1 CATSDPGRNGYTF
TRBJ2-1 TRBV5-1 CASSSHSGGLISESSYNEQFF
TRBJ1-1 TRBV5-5 CASSGGSSYTEAFF
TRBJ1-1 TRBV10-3 CASTGPLNTEAFF
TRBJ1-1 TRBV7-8 CASSLRGAGVVTEAFF
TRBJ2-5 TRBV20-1 CSAGRAETQYF
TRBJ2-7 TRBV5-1 CASSLVGQGPGPYEQYF
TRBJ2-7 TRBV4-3 CASSQDWARDYFYEQYF
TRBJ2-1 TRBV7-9 CASSLTSGSPYNEQFF
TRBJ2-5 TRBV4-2 CASSQVGLADQETQYF
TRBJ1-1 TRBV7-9 CASSSQGVAEAFF
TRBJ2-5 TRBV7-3 CASSLPPGGGNQETQYF
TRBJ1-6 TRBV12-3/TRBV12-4 CASSLIQGGNSPLHF
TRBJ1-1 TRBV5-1 CASSSTVTEKTEAFF
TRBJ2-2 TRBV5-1 CASSLVGTPNTGELFF
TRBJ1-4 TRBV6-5 CASSYGTLGVTNEKLFF
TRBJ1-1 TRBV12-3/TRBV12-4 CASSWAGPNTEAFF
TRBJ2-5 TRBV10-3 CAISGTYGTQYF
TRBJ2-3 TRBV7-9 CASSLGGSDTQYF
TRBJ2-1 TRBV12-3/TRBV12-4 CASSPRTSGDEQFF
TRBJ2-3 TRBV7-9 CASSLSAASTDTQYF
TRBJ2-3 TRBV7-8 CASSKGQGVSDTQYF
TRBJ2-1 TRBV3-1 CASSQVRQNEQFF
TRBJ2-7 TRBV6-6 CATRLGGQYF
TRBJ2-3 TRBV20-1 CSACSVSTDTQYF
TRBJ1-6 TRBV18 CASSPRILGHGDNSPLHF
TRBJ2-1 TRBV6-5 CASSYRDRGRAEQFF
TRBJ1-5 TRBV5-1 CASSLFSGVDQPHF
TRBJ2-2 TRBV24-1 CATSPRLAGALNTGELFF
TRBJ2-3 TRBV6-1 CASSGVVDTQYF